These 3 T cell receptor beta chains originate from one sample sequenced in a study of OX40 agonist ivuxolimab in advanced cancers. Method: immunoSEQ multiplex PCR; TCRdb's copy keeps in-frame clones and lacks some. The repertoire holds about 82,000 clones, with roughly 90% as singletons. The source was CD4+ or CD8+ T cells sorted from blood, collected in a trial of the OX40 agonist ivuxolimab. The source is an adult with an advanced solid tumor such as melanoma, head and neck, liver or kidney cancer.

J is TRBJ2-3 and V is TRBV9, with 9 bases that match TRBD2. Looked up from germline, CDR1 is SGDLS and CDR2 is YYNGEE. The V gene end was trimmed by 0 bases and the J gene end by 0 bases; junction bases not matched to a gene: 8. The CDR3 consists of 18 residues. This CDR3 reads CASSVGSGRRISTDTQYF. DNA of the CDR3: TGTGCCAGCAGCGTAGGAAGCGGGAGGAGAATAAGCACAGATACGCAGTATTTT.

The V call is TRBV6-5, the J call TRBJ1-2; no firm D call. The germline gives CDR1 MNHEY, CDR2 SVGAGI. The CDR3 totals 12 residues. Trimming cost V 2 bases and J 5 bases, with 6 bases left between them. The CDR3 DNA follows: TGTGCCAGCAGTTACAAAGGGTATGGCTACACCTTC. This sequence encodes CASSYKGYGYTF.

This clone was observed a single time. The junction departs from germline at one end; a sequencing error may be responsible. The V gene is TRBV30, the J gene TRBJ2-7; 7 bases line up with TRBD1. Per the germline V gene, CDR1 is GTSNPN and CDR2 is SVGIG (reference sequence). This CDR3 region has 13 residues. CDR3 coding DNA: TGTACCTGGAGCTCTAACAGGGGCTACGAGCAGTACTTC. Its protein product is CTWSSNRGYEQYF.